Given below is one T cell receptor (beta chain) in context. Its antigen is not known. This sample is part of a study of radiotherapy plus CTLA-4 blockade in lung cancer. The junction had 6 bases not matched to a gene; V was cut back by 2 bases and J by 4 bases. Looked up from germline, CDR1 is KGHSH and CDR2 is LQKENI. The CDR3 has 15 amino acids. The method was immunoSEQ multiplex PCR; TCRdb's version includes in-frame clones alone and lacks a portion of them. Of more than 80,000 clones in the sample, over 65% were seen once. Patients had chemo-refractory metastatic non-small-cell lung cancer and received focal radiation plus CTLA-4 blockade that used ipilimumab. General study points: Early blood T cell clone changes and increased post-radiation serum interferon-beta were reportedly the strongest response predictors. The study found tumor-derived TCR clones expanded in blood after radiotherapy plus ipilimumab.

The source material was peripheral blood, sampled from a patient treated with radiotherapy plus ipilimumab. The genes are TRBV18 and TRBJ2-7; 9 nucleotides align to TRBD2. This clonotype was obtained from a human donor with non-small cell lung cancer that progressed on radiotherapy plus ipilimumab. Some clones in this sample may be carry-over from other donors' samples. CDR3 residues: CASSPGASGEYEQYF. CDR3 DNA sequence: TGTGCCAGCTCACCAGGGGCTAGCGGGGAGTACGAGCAGTACTTC.